The 30 T cell receptor beta chains below were found in one sample sequenced in a study of T-cell memory formation after mild COVID-19. One entry per CDR3 protein, called by TCRdb with MiXCR from the 5' RACE reads. Seen here are over 300,000 distinct CDR3 sequences, approximately 22% observed once, and the top ten hold approximately 22%. Source material: PBMCs or a T cell subset sorted from them (not recorded which). These receptors were obtained from a man between 18 and 35 years old who had mild COVID-19 (a few samples of this study predate the infection). Cell type and time point are not known.

This chain links TRBV7-9 with TRBJ1-4; D gene uncertain. Germline V lookup: CDR1 SEHNR, CDR2 FQNEAQ (reference sequence). CDR3 length: 11 residues. Trimming shortened V by 5 bases and J by 8 bases, and 6 bases separated the two germline ends. The CDR3 sequence is CASSPREKLFF. CDR3 in DNA: TGTGCCAGCAGCCCGCGGGAAAAACTGTTTTTT. Together with reference TRBV7-9 and TRBJ1-4, the CDR3 gives the full variable domain: DTGVSQNPRHKITKRGQNVTFRCDPISEHNRLYWYRQTLGQGPEFLTYFQNEAQLEKSRLLSDRFSAERPKGSFSTLEIQRTEQGDSAMYLCASSPREKLFFGSGTQLSVL.

This rearrangement joins TRBV9 to TRBJ2-3; the match to TRBD2 covers 11 bases. This CDR3 has 16 residues. The ends lost 2 bases at V and 0 bases at J; junction bases unmatched: 2. In germline, CDR1 is SGDLS, CDR2 YYNGEE. The CDR3 coding sequence is TGTGCCAGCAGCGTGATAGCGGGGGGGAGCACAGATACGCAGTATTTT. It yields the protein CASSVIAGGSTDTQYF.

This clonotype has just a few counts. The gene calls are TRBV20-1 and TRBJ1-1; D remains unclear. The CDR3 runs to 13 residues. The V and J ends lost 3 bases and 6 bases respectively, with 14 bases between them. Germline values: CDR1 DFQATT, CDR2 SNEGSKA (reference sequence). This CDR3 is CSARVPGEAEAFF. The DNA for the CDR3 is TGCAGTGCTAGGGTCCCTGGGGAGGCTGAAGCTTTCTTT.

This chain links TRBV7-9 with TRBJ1-2, with D possibly being TRBD1 (5 bases). Germline V lookup: CDR1 SEHNR, CDR2 FQNEAQ (reference sequence). The CDR3 extends over 14 amino acids. Trimming removed 4 bases from V and 5 bases from J, with 14 bases in between. CDR3 amino acids: CASSSLAGRYGYTF. The CDR3 nucleotides read TGTGCCAGCAGCTCCCTGGCAGGGCGGTATGGCTACACCTTC. The full variable domain, completed using reference TRBV7-9 and TRBJ1-2, is DTGVSQNPRHKITKRGQNVTFRCDPISEHNRLYWYRQTLGQGPEFLTYFQNEAQLEKSRLLSDRFSAERPKGSFSTLEIQRTEQGDSAMYLCASSSLAGRYGYTFGSGTRLTVV.

The rearrangement links TRBV7-2 to TRBJ1-5, with unresolved D. Looked up from germline, CDR1 is SGHTA and CDR2 is FQGNSA. This CDR3 has 13 amino acids. V was cut by 2 bases and J by 1 base, with 3 bases left in between. CDR3 sequence reads: CASSLPSNQPQHF. The CDR3 nucleotides are TGTGCCAGCAGCTTACCGAGCAATCAGCCCCAGCATTTT.

This sequence joins TRBV10-3 and TRBJ2-7; 10 bases map to TRBD1. This CDR3 contains 17 residues. The ends lost 0 bases at V and 3 bases at J; junction bases unmatched: 8. Per germline, CDR1 ENHRY and CDR2 SYGVKD. The CDR3 DNA is TGTGCCATCAGTGAGTCGGGGGCGACAGGGGGCCGCTACGAGCAGTACTTC. Amino acids: CAISESGATGGRYEQYF.

This clonotype was counted between two and nine times. The rearrangement uses TRBV7-9 and TRBJ2-7, with TRBD2 as a possible D gene (6 bases). V was shortened by 5 bases and J by 1 base, with 9 bases between the two germline ends. The CDR3 consists of 13 residues. Per germline, CDR1 SEHNR and CDR2 FQNEAQ (reference sequence). The CDR3 DNA is TGTGCCAGCAGCATCAGCGGGTCCTACGAGCAGTACGTC. Amino acids: CASSISGSYEQYV.

The DNA of the CDR3 is TGTGCCAGCAGCTTATCCGGGACAGGGGACGGCACAGATACGCAGTATTTT. Translated: CASSLSGTGDGTDTQYF. The V gene is TRBV7-3, the J gene TRBJ2-3; 10 positions agree with TRBD1. J was trimmed by 1 base and V by 2 bases; bases with no gene match: 6. Per germline, CDR1 SGHTA and CDR2 FQGTGA. This CDR3 spans 17 amino acids.

In its sample, this clonotype was seen a few times. V is TRBV4-3 and J is TRBJ1-6; D gene unclear. This CDR3 contains 15 residues. V was clipped by 1 base and J by 6 bases, with 10 bases between them. The germline V gene encodes CDR1 LGHNA and CDR2 YSLEER. The CDR3 bases are TGCGCCAGCAGCCAAGCCATAGTGCGTAATTCACCCCTCCACTTT. Protein product: CASSQAIVRNSPLHF.

The rearrangement uses TRBV7-3 and TRBJ1-2; no clear D gene. V gave up 5 bases and J gave up 6 bases, with 19 bases separating them. The V gene's germline CDR1 is SGHTA and CDR2 FQGTGA. There are 15 residues in the CDR3. Written as DNA, the CDR3 is TGTGCCAGCAGCCGAGCGGGTGAACCTCAAGATGGCTACACCTTC. This codes for CASSRAGEPQDGYTF.

The rearrangement uses TRBV25-1 and TRBJ2-5; D not certain. V was pared by 5 bases and J by 5 bases, with 15 bases between. The CDR3 extends over 14 amino acids. CDR1 and CDR2 from the germline V gene are MGHDK and SYGVNS. The CDR3 DNA follows: TGTGCCAGCAGTCCTATCCCACATACGGAGACCCAGTACTTC. Amino acid sequence: CASSPIPHTETQYF. Variable domain in full (rest from reference TRBV25-1 and TRBJ2-5): EADIYQTPRYLVIGTGKKITLECSQTMGHDKMYWYQQDPGMELHLIHYSYGVNSTEKGDLSSESTVSRIRTEHFPLTLESARPSHTSQYLCASSPIPHTETQYFGPGTRLLVL.

This chain links TRBV4-3 with TRBJ1-2; D gene uncertain. Deletions cut 0 bases from V and 4 bases from J, with 6 bases between. There are 13 residues in the CDR3. Germline lookup yields CDR1 LGHNA and CDR2 YSLEER. CDR3 in amino acids: CASSQEGRYGYTF. The CDR3 nucleotides are TGCGCCAGCAGCCAAGAAGGGCGCTATGGCTACACCTTC.

The chain has TRBV7-2 and TRBJ2-3, with 7 positions matching TRBD1. This CDR3 has 14 amino acids. Germline loops: CDR1 SGHTA, CDR2 FQGNSA. Germline trimming cut 3 bases from V and 5 bases from J; bases unmatched to any gene: 5. The CDR3 nucleotides read TGTGCCAGCAGCTTCGCGACAGGGCTAGATACGCAGTATTTT. Amino acids: CASSFATGLDTQYF.

This clonotype was counted ten times or more. V gene TRBV4-2 combines with J gene TRBJ2-7, with D perhaps assigned TRBD1 or TRBD2 (5 bases each). CDR3 size: 15 residues. Germline lookup yields CDR1 LGHNA and CDR2 YNFKEQ. Trimming left V 0 bases short and J 3 bases short, with 12 bases between. CDR3 loop: CASSQDRGAFYEQYF. For the CDR3, the DNA is TGTGCCAGCAGCCAAGATCGAGGGGCGTTCTACGAGCAGTACTTC.

The chain recombines TRBV15 with TRBJ2-6; D remains ambiguous. This CDR3 is 14 amino acids long. Trimming took 0 bases from V and 2 from J, leaving 2 bases between them. CDR1 is LNHNV, CDR2 YYDKDF, per germline (reference sequence). The CDR3 region is CATSRDPGANVLTF. CDR3 nucleotide sequence: TGTGCCACCAGCAGAGATCCTGGGGCCAACGTCCTGACTTTC. Using reference TRBV15 and TRBJ2-6 for the parts outside the CDR3, the full variable domain is DAMVIQNPRYQVTQFGKPVTLSCSQTLNHNVMYWYQQKSSQAPKLLFHYYDKDFNNEADTPDNFQSRRPNTSFCFLDIRSPGLGDTAMYLCATSRDPGANVLTFGAGSRLTVL.

This clonotype was seen a few times. This chain links TRBV10-2 with TRBJ2-3, with D possibly being TRBD1 or TRBD2 (5 bases each). CDR3 length equals 14 residues. Per the germline V gene, CDR1 is WSHSY and CDR2 is SAAADI. The V end was cut by 7 bases, the J end by 0 bases, with 11 bases between. Here the CDR3 reads CASKTGRSTDTQYF. The CDR3 nucleotides read TGCGCCAGCAAGACGGGACGGAGCACAGATACGCAGTATTTT.

CDR3 coding DNA: TGTGCCAGCGTCGGTAATCAGCCCCAGCATTTT. Translation: CASVGNQPQHF. This rearrangement joins TRBV12-3 or TRBV12-4 to TRBJ1-5; D unresolved. The CDR3 has 11 residues. V lost 8 bases, J lost 4 bases, and 6 bases lay in between.

This clonotype was observed a few times. The rearrangement uses TRBV28 and TRBJ2-3; a possible D gene is TRBD1 (5 bases). The CDR3 covers 14 residues. Germline lookup yields CDR1 MDHEN and CDR2 SYDVKM. V was trimmed by 3 bases and J by 6 bases, leaving 13 bases between them. CDR3 loop: CASSFMVGPDTQYF. For the CDR3, the DNA is TGTGCCAGCAGTTTTATGGTGGGGCCGGATACGCAGTATTTT.

The chain couples TRBV4-2 to TRBJ1-5; no reliable D call. This CDR3 has 15 residues. Trimming pared 0 bases from V and 3 bases from J, leaving 9 bases between. The V gene's germline CDR1 is LGHNA and CDR2 YNFKEQ. This CDR3 is CASSQDLWNNQPQHF. The DNA for the CDR3 is TGTGCCAGCAGCCAAGATCTCTGGAACAATCAGCCCCAGCATTTT.

The chain joins TRBV20-1 to TRBJ2-5; 7 positions match TRBD2. There are 16 residues in the CDR3. The V gene end was trimmed by 1 base and the J gene end by 3 bases; junction bases not matched to a gene: 11. Germline values: CDR1 DFQATT, CDR2 SNEGSKA (reference sequence). The CDR3 region is CSARGSIGREKETQYF. The CDR3 DNA is TGCAGTGCTAGAGGTTCGATCGGGCGGGAGAAAGAGACCCAGTACTTC.

This clonotype was observed many times. V and J are TRBV5-5 and TRBJ2-2; 8 bases are a match to TRBD2. Germline-derived CDR1 and CDR2 are SGHKS and YYEKEE (reference sequence). V trimming: 0 bases; J trimming: 4 bases; junction bases outside the gene matches: 5. The CDR3 runs to 16 residues. The CDR3 bases are TGTGCCAGCAGCTTGGAACAGCGGGAGATCACCGGGGAGCTGTTTTTT. Protein product: CASSLEQREITGELFF. Supplemented by reference TRBV5-5 and TRBJ2-2, the full variable domain reads DAGVTQSPTHLIKTRGQQVTLRCSPISGHKSVSWYQQVLGQGPQFIFQYYEKEERGRGNFPDRFSARQFPNYSSELNVNALLLGDSALYLCASSLEQREITGELFFGEGSRLTVL.

The gene calls are TRBV28 and TRBJ2-4; TRBD2 matches 9 bases. Germline assignment: CDR1 MDHEN and CDR2 SYDVKM. The V segment lost 4 bases and the J segment 6 bases; nucleotides outside the gene matches: 10. The CDR3 is made up of 16 amino acids. CDR3 in DNA: TGTGCCAGCAGTTCATCGGTGGGGCGGGGGGGAAACATTCAGTACTTC. Amino acids: CASSSSVGRGGNIQYF.

The genes are TRBV7-2 and TRBJ2-5, with D possibly being TRBD2 (7 bases). Trimming removed 2 bases from V and 1 base from J, with 14 bases in between. The germline gives CDR1 SGHTA, CDR2 FQGNSA. The CDR3 consists of 16 residues. In nucleotides, the CDR3 is TGTGCCAGCAGCTTAATTGCGGGGGCGATCCAAGAGACCCAGTACTTC. The encoded protein is CASSLIAGAIQETQYF.

This clonotype was detected a few times. This sequence joins TRBV24-1 and TRBJ2-3; 8 nucleotides line up with TRBD1. The CDR3 loop spans 14 amino acids. Trimming removed 3 bases from V and 4 bases from J; junction bases left unmatched: 2. Germline values: CDR1 KGHDR, CDR2 SFDVKD. CDR3 DNA: TGTGCCACCAGTGATGCGACAGGGGCAGATACGCAGTATTTT. Translation: CATSDATGADTQYF.

This clonotype showed up just a few times. The chain is built from TRBV29-1 and TRBJ1-1, with a tentative D call TRBD1 (5 bases). The germline CDR1 and CDR2 sequences are SQVTM and ANQGSEA. The CDR3 is made up of 13 amino acids. Trimming removed 8 bases from V and 1 base from J, with 14 bases in between. The CDR3 DNA reads TGCAGCCCTTTGGGCAGGGCGAACACTGAAGCTTTCTTT. Amino acid sequence: CSPLGRANTEAFF.

This clonotype was seen more than once but under ten times. V usage is TRBV4-1 and J usage is TRBJ2-5; TRBD2 is a possible D gene (6 bases). Per germline, CDR1 MGHRA and CDR2 YSYEKL. The CDR3 spans 14 residues. The ends were cut back, 4 bases at V and 9 bases at J, with 18 bases in the middle. The DNA of the CDR3 is TGCGCCAGCAGCCCCCCTATGCTTAGGAGGGCCCAGTACTTC. The encoded protein is CASSPPMLRRAQYF.

The chain couples TRBV20-1 to TRBJ2-3, with D hard to call. This CDR3 is 15 amino acids long. The germline V gene encodes CDR1 DFQATT and CDR2 SNEGSKA (reference sequence). V was pared by 0 bases and J by 4 bases, with 14 bases between. The CDR3 spells CSARDRQRGSDTQYF. Written as DNA, the CDR3 is TGCAGTGCTAGAGATCGGCAAAGAGGATCAGATACGCAGTATTTT.

The sample holds many counts of this clonotype. The chain recombines TRBV5-1 with TRBJ2-7; perhaps TRBD1 as D (6 bases). Germline V gene data show CDR1 as SGHRS and CDR2 as YFSETQ. This CDR3 is 13 amino acids long. V was clipped by 0 bases and J by 6 bases, with 10 bases between them. The CDR3: CASSLGGQSEQYF. CDR3 DNA sequence: TGCGCCAGCAGCTTGGGTGGACAGTCCGAGCAGTACTTC.

This clonotype was seen a handful of times. The genes are TRBV5-4 and TRBJ2-3, with D hard to call. The germline V gene encodes CDR1 SGHNT and CDR2 YYREEE (reference sequence). The V end was cut by 0 bases, the J end by 14 bases, with 16 bases between. The CDR3 length is 13 residues. CDR3 region: CASSLVPGAVGYF. The CDR3 nucleotides read TGTGCCAGCAGCTTGGTCCCAGGTGCAGTTGGGTATTTT. Based on the CDR3 plus reference TRBV5-4 and TRBJ2-3, the full variable domain is ETGVTQSPTHLIKTRGQQVTLRCSSQSGHNTVSWYQQALGQGPQFIFQYYREEENGRGNFPPRFSGLQFPNYSSELNVNALELDDSALYLCASSLVPGAVGYFGPGTRLTVL.

This clonotype has just a few counts. J is TRBJ1-1 and V is TRBV29-1; 9 nucleotides match TRBD1. The CDR3 loop spans 14 amino acids. Per germline, CDR1 SQVTM and CDR2 ANQGSEA. Unmatched junction bases numbered 8, after V lost 2 bases and J lost 7 bases. The CDR3 bases are TGCAGCGTTGAACGCGGACAGGGGCCGAATGAAGCTTTCTTT. This encodes CSVERGQGPNEAFF. The entire variable domain, with the rest obtained from reference TRBV29-1 and TRBJ1-1, is as follows: SAVISQKPSRDICQRGTSLTIQCQVDSQVTMMFWYRQQPGQSLTLIATANQGSEATYESGFVIDKFPISRPNLTFSTLTVSNMSPEDSSIYLCSVERGQGPNEAFFGQGTRLTVV.